Below are 2 T cell receptor beta chains sequenced from a single sample in a study of blood T cell repertoires in COVID-19. Assay used: immunoSEQ multiplex PCR; TCRdb lists only in-frame clones, some missing. The sample consists of 350,000 to 400,000 clones, more than 75% of them appearing once. Source material: PBMCs or T cells enriched from blood (not recorded which). These receptors all stem from a young woman with acute COVID-19.

The gene calls are TRBV6-5 and TRBJ1-1; possible D gene TRBD1, 5 bases. Germline V CDR1 and CDR2: MNHEY, SVGAGI. This CDR3 spans 14 amino acids. V was cut by 6 bases and J by 4 bases, with 15 bases left in between. CDR3 sequence (DNA): TGTGCCAGCAGGCCCCATGGCAGGGTCACTGAAGCTTTCTTT. Amino acids: CASRPHGRVTEAFF.

V is TRBV5-5 and J is TRBJ2-7; no clear D. The germline CDR1 and CDR2 sequences are SGHKS and YYEKEE (reference sequence). The CDR3 has 13 amino acids. The ends were cut back, 2 bases at V and 3 bases at J, with 9 bases in the middle. Written as DNA, the CDR3 is TGTGCCAGCAGCTTTGAGAGAGGCTACGAGCAGTACTTC. This sequence encodes CASSFERGYEQYF.